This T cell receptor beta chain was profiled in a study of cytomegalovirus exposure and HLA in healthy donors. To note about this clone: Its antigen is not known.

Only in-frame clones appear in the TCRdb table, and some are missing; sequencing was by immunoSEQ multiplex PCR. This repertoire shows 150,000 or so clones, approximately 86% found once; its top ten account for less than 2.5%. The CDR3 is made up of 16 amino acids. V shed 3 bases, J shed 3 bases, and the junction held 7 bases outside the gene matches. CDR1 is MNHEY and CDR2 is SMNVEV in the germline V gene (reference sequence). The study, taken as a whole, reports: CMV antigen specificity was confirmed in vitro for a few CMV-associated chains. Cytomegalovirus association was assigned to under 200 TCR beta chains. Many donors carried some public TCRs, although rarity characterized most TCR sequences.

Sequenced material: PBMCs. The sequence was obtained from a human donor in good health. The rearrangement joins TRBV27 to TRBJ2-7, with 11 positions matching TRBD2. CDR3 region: CASSLLSSGRNYEQYF. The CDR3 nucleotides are TGTGCCAGCAGTTTGCTCTCTAGCGGGAGGAACTACGAGCAGTACTTC.